These 4 T cell receptor beta chains were all obtained from the same sample, sequenced in a study of cytomegalovirus exposure and HLA in healthy donors. The PCR made use of 60 Vbeta and 13 Jbeta primers. Some clones are missing from TCRdb's copy, which holds only in-frame ones; the method was immunoSEQ multiplex PCR. The table lists 100,000 to 150,000 clones, about 82% of them singletons. Source material: PBMCs. These receptors came from a man aged 45 to 65 in good health and CMV-seronegative.

The rearrangement links TRBV28 to TRBJ1-2; TRBD1 matches at 9 bases. Per the germline V gene, CDR1 is MDHEN and CDR2 is SYDVKM. This CDR3 contains 16 residues. The V gene end was trimmed by 2 bases and the J gene end by 0 bases; junction bases not matched to a gene: 4. DNA for the CDR3: TGTGCCAGCAGTTTAGGGGGACAGGGACCTAACTATGGCTACACCTTC. It encodes CASSLGGQGPNYGYTF.

The chain employs TRBV5-4 and TRBJ1-1, with D maybe TRBD1 (6 bases). Per the germline V gene, CDR1 is SGHNT and CDR2 is YYREEE (reference sequence). The CDR3 spans 16 residues. V was pared by 5 bases and J by 10 bases, with 27 bases between. Here the CDR3 DNA reads TGTGCCAGCAGTTCCCGGGACACGAAAAAGGAAAGGGGAGCTTTCTTT. Amino acids: CASSSRDTKKERGAFF.

The V and J genes are TRBV7-2 and TRBJ1-1, with 7 bases that match TRBD1. The V gene end was trimmed by 5 bases and the J gene end by 4 bases; junction bases not matched to a gene: 7. Germline V gene lookup returns CDR1 SGHTA and CDR2 FQGNSA. This CDR3 contains 14 residues. The CDR3 here is CASSPQGVVTEAFF. In DNA form, the CDR3 reads TGTGCCAGCAGCCCTCAGGGGGTAGTCACTGAAGCTTTCTTT. Drawing the rest from reference TRBV7-2 and TRBJ1-1, the complete variable domain is GAGVSQSPSNKVTEKGKDVELRCDPISGHTALYWYRQSLGQGLEFLIYFQGNSAPDKSGLPSDRFSAERTGGSVSTLTIQRTQQEDSAVYLCASSPQGVVTEAFFGQGTRLTVV.

This chain uses TRBV7-2 with TRBJ2-7; TRBD1 matches 7 bases. The trim removed 1 base at V and 2 bases at J, leaving 8 bases unmatched. The length of the CDR3 is 16 residues. The germline CDR1 and CDR2 sequences are SGHTA and FQGNSA. CDR3 DNA sequence: TGTGCCAGCAGCTTAGGAGCTTGGCAGGGGGCCTACGAGCAGTACGTC. Protein: CASSLGAWQGAYEQYV.